Listed below are T cell receptor beta chains from one sample, sequenced in a study of cytomegalovirus exposure and HLA in healthy donors. Only in-frame clones appear in the TCRdb table, and some are missing; sequencing was by immunoSEQ multiplex PCR. This repertoire shows tens of thousands of clones, less than 80% found once; its top ten account for under 25%. What was sequenced was PBMCs. Receptor source: a woman aged 45 to 65 in good health and CMV-seropositive. CDR3s include the opening cysteine and the closing phenylalanine or tryptophan. The D gene is left open where the match is weak. Some rows mark clone size as missing; the rest say once, few, many or name a class of expanded clone.

.,.,TRBV2,TRBJ1-2,TGTGCCAGCAGAGAGGACTATGGCTACACCTTC,CASREDYGYTF
TRBD1,.,TRBV5-1,TRBJ1-3,TGCGCCAGCAGCCCAGGGACAGCTGGAAACACCATATATTTT,CASSPGTAGNTIYF
.,.,TRBV11-2,TRBJ2-3,TGTGCCAGCAGCTTAGTAAGGGCGGAGGCGCAGTATTTT,CASSLVRAEAQYF
.,many,TRBV30,TRBJ1-1,TGTGCCTGGGTGGATGCAGGGATTCGTGCTGAAGCTTTCTTT,CAWVDAGIRAEAFF
TRBD2,.,TRBV7-2,TRBJ2-1,TGTGCCAGCAGCTTGCTAGCGGGGGGGTACAATGAGCAGTTCTTC,CASSLLAGGYNEQFF
.,.,TRBV27,TRBJ2-7,TGTGCCAGCAGTTACCGGACAAGAACCTACGAGCAGTACTTC,CASSYRTRTYEQYF
TRBD1,.,TRBV10-3,TRBJ1-1,TGTGCCATCAGTGGGAGGGACAGTTGGAACACTGAAGCTTTCTTT,CAISGRDSWNTEAFF
TRBD1,.,TRBV7-2,TRBJ1-6,TGTGCCAGCAGCCCCCGGACAGGGCTCTATAATTCACCCCTCCACTTT,CASSPRTGLYNSPLHF
TRBD1,.,TRBV2,TRBJ2-7,TGTGCCAGCAGTGGGCGGACAGGGGGAATCTACGAGCAGTACTTC,CASSGRTGGIYEQYF
.,.,TRBV2,TRBJ1-6,TGTGCCAGCAGTGAATTCCGGGTGGAAACAAATTCACCCCTCCACTTT,CASSEFRVETNSPLHF
TRBD1,few,TRBV19,TRBJ1-1,TGTGCCAGTAGTGGGACAGTCCTCTCTGAAGCTTTCTTT,CASSGTVLSEAFF
.,few,TRBV2,TRBJ1-1,TGTGCCAGCAGTGCCCTGGGTGAGGGGGCTGAAGCTTTCTTT,CASSALGEGAEAFF
TRBD1,.,TRBV28,TRBJ1-1,TGTGCCAGCAGTTTATGGGGACAGGGGGGTCCTGAAGCTTTCTTT,CASSLWGQGGPEAFF
.,.,TRBV11-2,TRBJ2-5,TGTGCCAGCACTCAGAATAATGGAGAGACCCAGTACTTC,CASTQNNGETQYF
.,few,TRBV7-8,TRBJ2-7,TGTGCCAGCAGCTTAGCAGGTGGGGGGGGCCTATACGAGCAGTACTTC,CASSLAGGGGLYEQYF
.,.,TRBV5-1,TRBJ2-1,TGCGCCAGCAGCTTGGCAATTTCTAGCGTCCAGCAGTTCTTC,CASSLAISSVQQFF
.,.,TRBV5-6,TRBJ2-2,TGTGCCAGCAGCCACACAGAGCACACCGGGGAGCTGTTTTTT,CASSHTEHTGELFF
TRBD2,.,TRBV28,TRBJ2-3,TGTGCCAGCAGTTCCTTAGCGGGGGGGCTGATAGCAGATACGCAGTATTTT,CASSSLAGGLIADTQYF
TRBD1,.,TRBV6-5,TRBJ2-5,TGTGCCAGCAGCCCAGGGGGCCACCACCAAGAGACCCAGTACTTC,CASSPGGHHQETQYF
.,.,TRBV21-1,TRBJ1-2,TGTGCCAGCAGCAAAGCAACAGGGGGAAACTATGGCTACACCTTC,CASSKATGGNYGYTF
.,.,TRBV6-6,TRBJ1-1,TGTGCCAGCAGTTACTCGACAGGAGAGGGTGCTTTCTTT,CASSYSTGEGAFF
.,.,TRBV25-1,TRBJ2-5,TGTGCCAGTTCGGCCGGGTTTCAAGAGACCCAGTACTTC,CASSAGFQETQYF
TRBD2,.,TRBV7-2,TRBJ2-2,TGTGCCAGCAGCTCGGCTAGCGGGGGGGCCGGGGAGCTGTTTTTT,CASSSASGGAGELFF
.,.,TRBV5-4,TRBJ1-1,TGTGCCAGCACCCCTAACCGAGGGACTGAAGCTTTCTTT,CASTPNRGTEAFF
TRBD1,many,TRBV5-1,TRBJ2-7,TGCGCCAGCAGCCACGGACAGGGGAATAAGGCGGAGCAGTACTTC,CASSHGQGNKAEQYF
.,.,TRBV7-9,TRBJ2-5,TGTGCCAGCAGCTTAGTGGGCAGCCAAGAGACCCAGTACTTC,CASSLVGSQETQYF
TRBD2,.,TRBV29-1,TRBJ2-1,TGCAGCGTTGCAGGGCTAGCGGATTACAATGAGCAGTTCTTC,CSVAGLADYNEQFF
TRBD1,.,TRBV6-1,TRBJ1-5,TGTGCCAGCAGTGAAAGATGGACAGGGAATCAGCCCCAGCATTTT,CASSERWTGNQPQHF
.,few,TRBV5-6,TRBJ1-1,TGTGCCAGCAGCTTCGGGGGGGGTACTGAAGCTTTCTTT,CASSFGGGTEAFF
.,.,TRBV5-1,TRBJ1-1,TGCGCCAGCAGCCTCCGTGGAGGGTCGTCGCAGGGTGAAGCTTTCTTT,CASSLRGGSSQGEAFF
TRBD1,many,TRBV4-1,TRBJ1-5,TGCGCCAGCAGCCAAGATCCAGGGGGCCACGATAGCAATCAGCCCCAGCATTTT,CASSQDPGGHDSNQPQHF
TRBD1,.,TRBV6-6,TRBJ2-1,TGTGCCAGCAGTTACGTTTCAGGGGGCTTTTATGAGCAGTTCTTC,CASSYVSGGFYEQFF
.,.,TRBV28,TRBJ2-2,TGTGCCAGCAGATTCCTCGAGACAGGGAACACCGGGGAGCTGTTTTTT,CASRFLETGNTGELFF
.,.,TRBV30,TRBJ1-5,TGTGCCTGGAGTTCACCCTATAGCAATCAGCCCCAGCATTTT,CAWSSPYSNQPQHF
TRBD1,.,TRBV7-9,TRBJ2-7,TGTGCCAGCAGCCTGGTCCTGGACAGGACCTACGAGCAGTACTTC,CASSLVLDRTYEQYF
.,few,TRBV19,TRBJ1-2,TGTGCCACCTCCCCCATGGACTCCTCTCGAGTATATGGCTACACCTTC,CATSPMDSSRVYGYTF
.,.,TRBV7-2,TRBJ1-1,TGTGCCAGCAGCTTAGCGGGGGGAGGTGGAGCTTTCTTT,CASSLAGGGGAFF
TRBD2,once,TRBV11-1,TRBJ2-5,TGTGCCAGCAGCCGAGGGGTTCGGGGGGGCAGAGAGACCCAGTACTTC,CASSRGVRGGRETQYF
.,.,TRBV30,TRBJ1-2,TGTGCCTGGAGTGGAGGGTTTGATGGCTACACCTTC,CAWSGGFDGYTF
TRBD1,.,TRBV29-1,TRBJ1-2,TGCAGCGCCAGCAGATTACAGGGGGCGGTCGAAGGCTACACCTTC,CSASRLQGAVEGYTF
.,.,TRBV30,TRBJ1-2,TGTGCCTGGATAGGGGGAGCCGACGCCCATCGACAGCTCCTCTCCTATGGCTACACCTTC,CAWIGGADAHRQLLSYGYTF
.,.,TRBV6-5,TRBJ1-1,TGTGCCAGCAGTCCCGGGATGAACACTGAAGCTTTCTTT,CASSPGMNTEAFF
TRBD1,few,TRBV11-2,TRBJ2-7,TGTGCCAGCAGCTTCGGACAGGGGCCTTTTTACGAGCAGTACTTC,CASSFGQGPFYEQYF
TRBD1,.,TRBV28,TRBJ2-7,TGTGCCAGCAGTTTGGGGACAGGGATCGTAAGCGAGCAGTACTTC,CASSLGTGIVSEQYF
.,.,TRBV28,TRBJ2-2,TGTGCCAGCAGTTTAGGCAGCACCGGGGAGCTGTTTTTT,CASSLGSTGELFF
TRBD2,.,TRBV7-9,TRBJ2-1,TGTGCCAGCAGCTTAGGCACGGGGGGGCCAGGTGAGCAGTTCTTC,CASSLGTGGPGEQFF
TRBD1,.,TRBV7-8,TRBJ1-1,TGTGCCAGCAGCTCTCCTGAGGCAGGGGGGCCGACTGAAGCTTTCTTT,CASSSPEAGGPTEAFF
.,few,TRBV30,TRBJ2-7,TGTGCCTGGAGGGGGGGCTCCTACGAGCAGTACTTC,CAWRGGSYEQYF
.,many,TRBV2,TRBJ2-7,TGTGCCAGCAGTCCCCCTTACTCCTACGAGCAGTACTTC,CASSPPYSYEQYF
.,.,TRBV7-2,TRBJ1-1,TGTGCCAGCAGCTTAGGAGGAGAAGCTTTCTTT,CASSLGGEAFF
.,.,TRBV4-2,TRBJ1-2,TGTGCCAGCAGCCAAGTCGACCCCCCGGGAGACTATGGCTACACCTTC,CASSQVDPPGDYGYTF
TRBD2,.,TRBV2,TRBJ2-3,TGTGCCAGCAGTAGGGAACCGGGACTAGCGGAACTTGACACAGATACGCAGTATTTT,CASSREPGLAELDTDTQYF
.,.,TRBV6-5,TRBJ2-7,TGTGCCAGCAGTTCCTCCGGGATAGATTGGTACTTC,CASSSSGIDWYF
TRBD2,.,TRBV9,TRBJ2-5,TGTGCCAGCAGCCCTAGCGGGGGGGCCGTAGAGACCCAGTACTTC,CASSPSGGAVETQYF